The clone carrying this TCR beta chain was counted only a few times. Its antigen is still unknown. Time point here: persistent/refractory GD, antithyroid drugs over 5 years with positive TRAb. The TCR library was made from RNA extracted from PBMCs. Patients met American Thyroid Association criteria for Graves' disease. The peripheral blood volume drawn was 8 to 9.5 milliliters, and it was collected into EDTA tubes. The CDR3 is 15 amino acids. V lost 0 bases to trimming and J lost 1 base, with 11 bases between them. Germline loops: CDR1 SGHRS, CDR2 YFSETQ. The sample comes from a study of regulatory T cells in long-lasting Graves disease. The study, taken as a whole, reports: Segments TRBV28, TRBJ1-2 and TRBJ2-5 showed preferential usage in persistent disease.

In building TCR beta libraries, iRepertoire HTBI primers were used together with Arm-PCR of CDR3 regions. TCRdb processed the multiplex PCR reads anew with MiXCR; each CDR3 protein has one entry. Among a few hundred thousand distinct CDR3 sequences listed, about a quarter were seen once. The TCR comes from a female donor with Graves disease. The chain carries TRBV5-1 and TRBJ2-7, with D uncertain. The source material was peripheral blood mononuclear cells (PBMCs), sampled when the disease was refractory, from a patient treated with antithyroid drugs. CDR3 sequence: CASSLDVAASYEQYF. The CDR3 nucleotides read TGCGCCAGCAGCTTGGATGTAGCAGCTTCCTACGAGCAGTACTTC.